These 6 T cell receptor beta chains originate from one sample sequenced in a study of molecular identifiers for immune sequencing clone quantification. TCRdb re-called the PCR reads with MiXCR, one entry per CDR3 protein. The table lists roughly 300,000 distinct CDR3 sequences, 24% of them singletons. The sample was naive CD8+ T cells from blood, with Jurkat cell RNA spiked in. Subset: FACS-sorted CD8+CD4-CCR7+CD45RA+ naive T cells. These receptors originate from a human donor in good health. Some libraries in this study had Jurkat cell RNA spiked in.

This clonotype was observed many times. The rearrangement links TRBV7-9 to TRBJ2-3, with TRBD1 matching 9 bases. CDR1 and CDR2 from the germline V gene are SEHNR and FQNEAQ (reference sequence). Trimming cost V 5 bases and J 3 bases; bases outside gene matches: 6. The CDR3 loop spans 15 amino acids. The CDR3 region has the DNA TGTGCCAGCAGCCAAAGTGGGACAGGGACAGATACGCAGTATTTT. This gives the protein CASSQSGTGTDTQYF.

For this clonotype: One base away lies a much larger clone, so this may be a sequencing read error. V is TRBV5-1 and J is TRBJ2-5, with D maybe TRBD2 (6 bases). The V and J ends lost 3 bases and 5 bases respectively, with 17 bases between them. CDR1 is SGHRS, CDR2 YFSETQ, per germline. This CDR3 has 15 residues. CDR3 sequence (DNA): TGCGCCAGCAGCTCCGGAGGGCTAGGGCGGGAGACCCAGTACTTC. Residues: CASSSGGLGRETQYF.

This clonotype has ten or more counts. The J gene is TRBJ2-3, the V gene TRBV5-1; D unresolved. Germline assignment: CDR1 SGHRS and CDR2 YFSETQ. V was shortened by 7 bases and J by 3 bases, with 12 bases between the two germline ends. The CDR3 covers 13 residues. DNA for the CDR3: TGCGCCAGCTCCAAACTCCGTACAGATACGCAGTATTTT. It is translated as CASSKLRTDTQYF.

The sample holds a few counts of this clonotype. V gene TRBV30 combines with J gene TRBJ1-6; D is uncertain. In germline, CDR1 is GTSNPN, CDR2 SVGIG (reference sequence). V was pared by 1 base and J by 3 bases, with 7 bases between. This CDR3 comprises 14 residues. The CDR3 nucleotides are TGTGCCTGGAGTGAGCTTCGCTATAATTCACCCCTCCACTTT. Amino acid sequence: CAWSELRYNSPLHF.

The chain uses TRBV11-2 and TRBJ1-1; D gene uncertain. This CDR3 is 12 amino acids long. The germline CDR1 and CDR2 sequences are SGHAT and FQNNGV. Trimming pared 1 base from V and 6 bases from J, leaving 6 bases between. The CDR3, as DNA: TGTGCCAGCAGCTTAGGTTTCGCTGAAGCTTTCTTT. Translating gives CASSLGFAEAFF.

The table lists this clonotype with a few counts. This sequence joins TRBV4-1 and TRBJ2-3; D is undetermined. The CDR3 runs to 14 residues. The V end lost 1 base, the J end lost 5 bases, and 10 bases lay between the germline ends. Germline CDR1 MGHRA, CDR2 YSYEKL. CDR3 sequence: CASSQAEDEDTQYF. CDR3 nucleotides: TGCGCCAGCAGCCAAGCAGAGGACGAAGATACGCAGTATTTT.